This T cell receptor beta chain was identified during a study of cytomegalovirus exposure and HLA in healthy donors. The PCR was carried out with 60 Vbeta primers and 13 Jbeta primers. Some clones are missing from TCRdb's copy, which holds only in-frame ones; the method was immunoSEQ multiplex PCR. This sample has approximately 150,000 clones, with approximately 71% found just once. Regarding the study as a whole: Analysis performed later found 16,951 TCR beta sequences associated with HLA alleles at 0.05 false discovery rate. A later analysis showed TCR association rates differing by HLA locus, peaking at DRB1 and lowest at HLA-C.

With regard to this clone: Its antigen is currently unknown.

This CDR3 comprises 14 residues. Trimming stripped 8 bases from V and 0 bases from J, with 14 bases between. Germline CDR1 GTSNPN, CDR2 SVGIG (reference sequence). The specimen was PBMCs. The clonotype comes from a man aged 25-45 years in good health and CMV-seropositive. The rearrangement uses TRBV30 and TRBJ1-3; possibly TRBD1 for D (6 bases). This CDR3 reads CALREGHSGNTIYF. The CDR3 bases are TGTGCCCTTAGGGAGGGACACTCTGGAAACACCATATATTTT.